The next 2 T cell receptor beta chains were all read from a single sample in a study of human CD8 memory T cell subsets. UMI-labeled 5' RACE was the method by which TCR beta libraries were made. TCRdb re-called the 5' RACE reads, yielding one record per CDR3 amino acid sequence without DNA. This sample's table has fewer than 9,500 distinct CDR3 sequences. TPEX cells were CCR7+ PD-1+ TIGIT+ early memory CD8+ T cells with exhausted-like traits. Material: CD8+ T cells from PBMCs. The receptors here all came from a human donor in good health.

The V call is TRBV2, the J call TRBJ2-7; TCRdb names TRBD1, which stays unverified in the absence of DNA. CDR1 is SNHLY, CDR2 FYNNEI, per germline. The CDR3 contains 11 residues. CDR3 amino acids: CASGGPAGQYF. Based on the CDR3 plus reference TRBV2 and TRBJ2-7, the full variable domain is EPEVTQTPSHQVTQMGQEVILRCVPISNHLYFYWYRQILGQKVEFLVSFYNNEISEKSEIFDDQFSVERPDGSNFTLKIRSTKLEDSAMYFCASGGPAGQYFGPGTRLTVT.

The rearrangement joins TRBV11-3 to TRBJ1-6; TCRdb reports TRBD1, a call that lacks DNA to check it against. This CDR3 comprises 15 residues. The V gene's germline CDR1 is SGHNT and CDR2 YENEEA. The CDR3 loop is CASSHPTGGGSPLHF.